The present TCR beta chain was sequenced within a study of graft-versus-host responses after intestinal transplantation. At the level of the study: As for transplant type, recipients had multivisceral, liver-intestinal, or isolated intestinal grafts. Every recipient underwent anti-thymocyte globulin induction, then tacrolimus and steroids for roughly 3 years. Findings and caveats of the study: Association was observed between peak circulating GvH clone levels and early post-transplant HvG declines.

In regard to this clone: The antigen remains undetermined.

Only in-frame clones appear in the TCRdb table, and some are missing; sequencing was by immunoSEQ multiplex PCR. The data show over 100,000 clones, with approximately 96% seen just once and around 3% held by the top ten. The sample was unstimulated CD8+ T cells sorted from spleen or lymph node cells, taken before intestinal transplant. This sequence originates from a human donor who received an intestinal transplant.

CDR3 region: CASNGANSYEQYF. The CDR3 DNA is TGTGCCAGCAATGGAGCGAATTCCTACGAGCAGTACTTC. The rearrangement uses TRBV4-2 and TRBJ2-7; D not certain. V was clipped by 7 bases and J by 1 base, with 11 bases between them. Germline V gene lookup returns CDR1 LGHNA and CDR2 YNFKEQ. The CDR3 has 13 residues.